The 13 T cell receptor beta chains given below trace back to one sample, sequenced in a study of blood T cell repertoires in COVID-19. Libraries were prepared by immunoSEQ multiplex PCR; TCRdb keeps only in-frame clonotypes and omits some of them. The data contain around 390,000 clones, 87% of them singletons. Sequencing was carried out using PBMCs or T cells enriched from blood (not recorded which). The source of these receptors is a woman between 45 and 60 years old who had recovered from COVID-19.

The genes are TRBV30 and TRBJ2-1, with D maybe TRBD1 (5 bases). This CDR3 is 15 amino acids long. Trimming pared 0 bases from V and 7 bases from J, leaving 16 bases between. CDR1 and CDR2 (germline): GTSNPN, SVGIG (reference sequence). The CDR3 protein is CAWSVPETVLNEQFF. The CDR3 nucleotides are TGTGCCTGGAGTGTTCCCGAGACAGTGTTAAATGAGCAGTTCTTC. Combining the CDR3 with reference TRBV30 and TRBJ2-1 gives the whole variable domain SQTIHQWPATLVQPVGSPLSLECTVEGTSNPNLYWYRQAAGRGLQLLFYSVGIGQISSEVPQNLSASRPQDRQFILSSKKLLLSDSGFYLCAWSVPETVLNEQFFGPGTRLTVL.

The chain links TRBV5-1 to TRBJ1-1, with 8 bases identical to TRBD1. Germline V CDR1 and CDR2: SGHRS, YFSETQ. The ends lost 0 bases at V and 0 bases at J; junction bases unmatched: 4. The CDR3 loop spans 16 amino acids. Here the CDR3 reads CASSLAGGQVNTEAFF. CDR3 bases: TGCGCCAGCAGCTTGGCCGGGGGACAGGTGAACACTGAAGCTTTCTTT.

The chain has TRBV6-5 and TRBJ1-6; D is possibly TRBD1 (5 bases). Germline V lookup: CDR1 MNHEY, CDR2 SVGAGI. The CDR3 has 14 amino acids. The germline V and J ends were trimmed by 2 bases and 9 bases, with 11 bases remaining between them. Here the CDR3 reads CASSYGQGGSPLHF. The CDR3 nucleotides read TGTGCCAGCAGTTACGGTCAGGGCGGTTCACCCCTCCACTTT.

DNA of the CDR3: TGTGCCAGCAGTACCAGCACGGGAGATACGCAGTATTTT. Translation: CASSTSTGDTQYF. The V gene is TRBV27, the J gene TRBJ2-3, with unresolved D. V shed 5 bases and J shed 5 bases, with 11 bases lying between them. This CDR3 has 13 amino acids. The germline gives CDR1 MNHEY, CDR2 SMNVEV (reference sequence).

This clone has just one count. This rearrangement joins TRBV5-1 to TRBJ2-3; D is undetermined. Germline-derived CDR1 and CDR2 are SGHRS and YFSETQ. This CDR3 is 13 amino acids long. V lost 6 bases and J lost 6, with 14 bases in between. The CDR3: CASNIEGADTQYF. CDR3 in DNA: TGCGCCAGCAATATCGAAGGAGCTGATACGCAGTATTTT.

The chain has TRBV28 and TRBJ2-3; possible D gene TRBD2, 6 bases. V was pared by 7 bases and J by 0 bases, with 11 bases between. CDR1 MDHEN and CDR2 SYDVKM come from the germline V gene. The length of the CDR3 is 14 residues. The CDR3 region is CASKDAGSTDTQYF. DNA for the CDR3: TGTGCCAGCAAGGACGCGGGAAGCACAGATACGCAGTATTTT.

The chain joins TRBV3-1 (or the pseudogene TRBV3-2) to TRBJ2-3, with 10 positions matching TRBD2. This CDR3 contains 15 residues. CDR1 is LGHDT, CDR2 YNNKEL, per germline (reference sequence). Unmatched junction bases numbered 1, after V lost 0 bases and J lost 4 bases. Written as DNA, the CDR3 is TGTGCCAGCAGCCAAGAACTAGCGGGGTCAGATACGCAGTATTTT. Translating it yields CASSQELAGSDTQYF.

The gene calls are TRBV5-5 and TRBJ1-4; TRBD1 is a possible D gene (5 bases). The CDR3 is 15 residues long. With 3 bases removed from V and 0 bases from J, the gap between germline ends came to 9 bases. Germline V gene sequence: CDR1 SGHKS, CDR2 YYEKEE (reference sequence). CDR3 amino acids: CASSWQGSTNEKLFF. In DNA form, the CDR3 reads TGTGCCAGCAGCTGGCAGGGTTCAACTAATGAAAAACTGTTTTTT.

This sequence joins TRBV12-3 or TRBV12-4 and TRBJ2-7; D is perhaps TRBD1 (6 bases). This CDR3 has 13 residues. V lost 6 bases, J lost 4 bases, and 13 bases lay in between. The CDR3 spells CASRTGTQYEQYF. CDR3 sequence (DNA): TGTGCCAGCAGGACCGGGACACAATACGAGCAGTACTTC.

The count of this clone is one. The chain has TRBV30 and TRBJ1-5; 7 bases are shared with TRBD1. J lost 7 bases, V lost 2 bases, and 5 bases had no gene match. Germline V lookup: CDR1 GTSNPN, CDR2 SVGIG (reference sequence). The CDR3 has 13 amino acids. The CDR3 sequence: CAWSYRGRQPQHF. CDR3 sequence (DNA): TGTGCCTGGAGTTACAGGGGCCGGCAGCCCCAGCATTTT. Full variable domain (missing parts from reference TRBV30 and TRBJ1-5): SQTIHQWPATLVQPVGSPLSLECTVEGTSNPNLYWYRQAAGRGLQLLFYSVGIGQISSEVPQNLSASRPQDRQFILSSKKLLLSDSGFYLCAWSYRGRQPQHFGDGTRLSIL.

The CDR3 DNA reads TGTGCCAGCAGTTTGGCAATGGGACAGGGTAATGGCTACACCTTC. This gives the protein CASSLAMGQGNGYTF. This chain connects TRBV27 to TRBJ1-2; TRBD1 agrees at 9 bases. V lost 3 bases, J lost 6 bases, and 8 bases stayed unmatched. The CDR3 is made up of 15 amino acids. Germline CDR1 MNHEY, CDR2 SMNVEV (reference sequence).

The J gene is TRBJ1-2, the V gene TRBV11-1, with 8 bases aligning to TRBD1. Germline values: CDR1 SGHAT, CDR2 FQDESV (reference sequence). This CDR3 has 15 residues. The junction had 8 bases not matched to a gene; V was cut back by 2 bases and J by 6 bases. The CDR3 DNA follows: TGTGCCAGCAGCTTACGACAGGGGAGAACGGATGGCTACACCTTC. This codes for CASSLRQGRTDGYTF.

This rearrangement joins TRBV2 to TRBJ1-4, with D uncertain. The CDR3 length is 13 residues. V was shortened by 8 bases and J by 0 bases, with 7 bases between the two germline ends. In germline, CDR1 is SNHLY, CDR2 FYNNEI. The CDR3 DNA sequence: TGTGCCAGCGCTATAACAACTAATGAAAAACTGTTTTTT. Protein product: CASAITTNEKLFF.